Here is one T cell receptor (beta chain) with its context. The antigen is not known. This sample was included in a study of blood T cells in healthy people across ages. Looked up from germline, CDR1 is MDHEN and CDR2 is SYDVKM. The CDR3 is made up of 11 amino acids. Using a J-beta primer mix together with a sample-barcoded 5' primer, a second PCR was run for roughly 7 to 11 cycles. TCRdb used MiXCR to reprocess the 5' RACE reads, holding one entry per CDR3 protein. This table holds hundreds of thousands of distinct CDR3 sequences, about 54% found once. General study points: A strong correlation was seen between TCR beta diversity and naive T cell percentage.

The receptor's source is a man in his 60s in good health. The sample taken for sequencing was blood. This chain joins TRBV28 and TRBJ2-1; no reliable D call. The DNA end is a closer match to TRBJ2-7, so the J assignment may be wrong. The CDR3 reads CASQNYNEQYF. For the CDR3, the DNA is TGTGCCAGCCAAAATTACAATGAGCAGTACTTC.